One sample yielded the 3 T cell receptor beta chains listed below, sequenced in a study of blood T cell repertoires in COVID-19 (dated by TCRdb to 2018 to 2021). Receptor amplification or capture employed the immunoSEQ multiplex PCR assay. The clones in this table, taken by TCRdb from immuneACCESS, are in-frame only. Not every clone is retained; where verified, under half of the shortfall comes from an unresolved V gene, and the cause of the rest is unknown. This sample holds 150,000 to 200,000 clones; approximately 80% were observed only once. Around 9.9% of the sample comes from the top ten. Sequenced sample: peripheral blood. The origin of the receptors is a human donor in a cohort sampled during active COVID-19.

The chain employs TRBV10-1 and TRBJ2-1, with D possibly matching TRBD2 (5 bases). Germline V gene data show CDR1 as WNHNN and CDR2 as SYGVQD (reference sequence). V lost 2 bases and J 9 bases, leaving 11 bases between the germline ends. The CDR3 is 13 amino acids. CDR3 loop: CASSEPSQVEQFF. The CDR3 DNA sequence: TGCGCCAGCAGTGAGCCTAGCCAGGTTGAGCAGTTCTTC.

The V and J genes are TRBV7-8 and TRBJ2-2; TRBD2 is a possible D gene (5 bases). This CDR3 spans 18 amino acids. The V end was cut by 0 bases, the J end by 7 bases, with 21 bases between. Germline loops: CDR1 SGHVS, CDR2 FQNEAQ. The CDR3 DNA is TGTGCCAGCAGCTTAGCGAGGCCGAAAAAGGAGGTGATCGGGGAGCTGTTTTTT. Amino acids: CASSLARPKKEVIGELFF.

The chain links TRBV4-1 to TRBJ1-5; D may be TRBD1 (6 bases). The V end lost 0 bases, the J end lost 1 base, and 7 bases lay between the germline ends. Germline V gene sequence: CDR1 MGHRA, CDR2 YSYEKL. This CDR3 contains 15 residues. The CDR3 DNA sequence: TGCGCCAGCAGCCAAGACAGGGGAAGCAATCAGCCCCAGCATTTT. Protein: CASSQDRGSNQPQHF.